This T cell receptor beta chain was profiled in a study of OX40 agonist ivuxolimab in advanced cancers. Notes on the study in general: Researchers report that CD8+ T cells had, on average, more expanded clones than CD4+.

Generated by immunoSEQ multiplex PCR, the TCRdb table keeps only in-frame clones and is missing some. The profile shows around 68,000 clones, roughly 84% of them singletons. The CDR3 is 13 residues long. Germline V gene data show CDR1 as SGHTA and CDR2 as FQGTGA. The junction had 3 bases not matched to a gene; V was cut back by 4 bases and J by 7 bases. Details on this clone: Its antigen is not known.

The specimen comprised CD4+ or CD8+ T cells sorted from blood, sampled in a trial of the OX40 agonist ivuxolimab. The rearrangement joins TRBV7-3 to TRBJ1-1; the match to TRBD1 covers 10 bases. The TCR sequence derives from an adult with an advanced solid tumor such as melanoma, head and neck, liver or kidney cancer. The CDR3 region is CASSSGDRGEAFF. In DNA, the CDR3 is TGTGCCAGCAGCTCAGGGGACAGGGGTGAAGCTTTCTTT.